Below, 26 T cell receptor beta chains from the same sample are listed, as sequenced in a study of shared T cell receptors in the human thymus. Repertoires were generated with immunoSEQ multiplex PCR, while TCRdb's copy carries only in-frame clones and drops some. The sample records some 660,000 clones, around 87% being singletons. The same data also contributed to another study, on human thymus T cells.

Specimen: thymocytes. These receptors all come from a boy less than two years old with a congenital heart defect.

The rearrangement links TRBV2 to TRBJ2-1; maybe TRBD2 (6 bases). CDR3 length equals 14 residues. The germline V gene has CDR1 SNHLY and CDR2 FYNNEI. V shed 6 bases and J shed 5 bases, with 14 bases lying between them. CDR3 nucleotides: TGTGCCAGCAGAGGTCTAGCGTCCCACAATGAGCAGTTCTTC. This gives the protein CASRGLASHNEQFF.

The chain links TRBV5-8 to TRBJ1-1; possibly TRBD1 for D (5 bases). CDR3 length equals 12 residues. The germline V gene encodes CDR1 SGHTS and CDR2 YDEGEE. Trimming took off 2 bases at V and 11 bases at J, with 13 bases between the two ends. CDR3 in amino acids: CASSLWGGDAFF. The CDR3 region has the DNA TGTGCCAGCAGCTTATGGGGGGGTGATGCTTTCTTT.

V gene TRBV19 combines with J gene TRBJ2-1, with 8 bases matching TRBD1. V lost 6 bases to trimming and J lost 4 bases; unmatched junction nucleotides: 8. This CDR3 spans 15 amino acids. CDR1 and CDR2 (germline): LNHDA, SQIVND (reference sequence). The CDR3 region has the DNA TGTGCCAGTAGGCCTCCGGGACAGGCATACAATGAGCAGTTCTTC. It codes for CASRPPGQAYNEQFF.

This chain uses TRBV6-5 with TRBJ2-7; D unresolved. Germline V gives CDR1 MNHEY, CDR2 SVGAGI. The CDR3 is 14 residues long. V was pared by 4 bases and J by 4 bases, with 14 bases between. This chain's CDR3 is CASSSTHYVYEQYF. DNA of the CDR3: TGTGCCAGCAGTTCGACTCACTATGTTTACGAGCAGTACTTC.

This clone was counted once. The chain joins TRBV7-9 to TRBJ2-2, with 7 bases aligning to TRBD2. Trimming took 2 bases from V and 0 from J; bases not matched to a gene: 3. The V gene's germline CDR1 is SEHNR and CDR2 FQNEAQ (reference sequence). This CDR3 is 16 amino acids long. CDR3 coding DNA: TGTGCCAGCAGCTTATTGGCGGGAGCGAACACCGGGGAGCTGTTTTTT. Protein: CASSLLAGANTGELFF.

The J gene is TRBJ2-1, the V gene TRBV25-1, with 11 bases fitting TRBD1. V was clipped by 5 bases and J by 6 bases; unmatched bases: 9. This CDR3 has 16 residues. Germline-derived CDR1 and CDR2 are MGHDK and SYGVNS. This CDR3 is CASSLSSGTGGNEQFF. For the CDR3, the DNA is TGTGCCAGCAGTTTATCTTCCGGGACAGGGGGCAATGAGCAGTTCTTC. Together with reference TRBV25-1 and TRBJ2-1, the CDR3 gives the full variable domain: EADIYQTPRYLVIGTGKKITLECSQTMGHDKMYWYQQDPGMELHLIHYSYGVNSTEKGDLSSESTVSRIRTEHFPLTLESARPSHTSQYLCASSLSSGTGGNEQFFGPGTRLTVL.

This rearrangement joins TRBV11-2 to TRBJ2-1, with D perhaps matching TRBD2 (6 bases). The length of the CDR3 is 14 residues. Trimming removed 5 bases at V and 3 bases at J, with 11 bases between. Germline V gives CDR1 SGHAT, CDR2 FQNNGV. CDR3 in amino acids: CASSPGDFYNEQFF. In DNA form, the CDR3 reads TGTGCCAGCAGCCCTGGGGACTTCTACAATGAGCAGTTCTTC.

The table lists this clone with a count of one. J is TRBJ1-6 and V is TRBV27; the D is unclear. Trimming stripped 4 bases from V and 0 bases from J, with 13 bases between. This CDR3 has 17 amino acids. Per germline, CDR1 MNHEY and CDR2 SMNVEV (reference sequence). The CDR3 spells CASSSRYNSSYNSPLHF. CDR3 coding DNA: TGTGCCAGCAGTTCCAGGTATAATTCCTCCTATAATTCACCCCTCCACTTT.

This sequence joins TRBV27 and TRBJ2-7, with D perhaps TRBD2 (5 bases). CDR1 is MNHEY and CDR2 is SMNVEV in the germline V gene (reference sequence). CDR3 length: 13 amino acids. V was cut by 5 bases and J by 4 bases, with 12 bases left in between. The CDR3 DNA reads TGTGCCAGCAGTGAGGGAGATTCTTACGAGCAGTACTTC. Amino acid sequence: CASSEGDSYEQYF.

The chain couples TRBV29-1 to TRBJ2-1; tentatively, D is TRBD2 (5 bases). V lost 6 bases and J 8 bases, leaving 17 bases between the germline ends. The CDR3 consists of 13 residues. Germline loops: CDR1 SQVTM, CDR2 ANQGSEA. In DNA, the CDR3 is TGCAGCGTCCCGGACTCAGCTTGGTATGAGCAGTTCTTC. Amino acids: CSVPDSAWYEQFF.

This sequence joins TRBV27 and TRBJ2-7; D remains unclear. Looked up from germline, CDR1 is MNHEY and CDR2 is SMNVEV (reference sequence). V lost 0 bases, J lost 3 bases, and 9 bases lay in between. The CDR3 is 14 amino acids. CDR3 nucleotides: TGTGCCAGCAGTTTATCGGCCTCTAGCTACGAGCAGTACTTC. This encodes CASSLSASSYEQYF.

This clone was picked up a small number of times. This chain joins TRBV18 and TRBJ1-4, with 7 bases fitting TRBD1. V was pared by 1 base and J by 7 bases, with 6 bases of the junction left unmatched. The CDR3 spans 15 residues. The germline gives CDR1 KGHSH, CDR2 LQKENI. CDR3 residues: CASSPRIGGFEKLFF. The CDR3 DNA reads TGTGCCAGCTCACCACGGATAGGGGGCTTTGAAAAACTGTTTTTT.

The chain uses TRBV2 and TRBJ1-5; D uncertain. The CDR3 sequence is 19 residues long. Germline loops: CDR1 SNHLY, CDR2 FYNNEI. Between the trimmed V and J ends, which lost 2 bases and 1 base, there was a span of 21 bases. For the CDR3, the DNA is TGTGCCAGCAGTGAATTTTATACCCCGGTAGTTTTAAGCAATCAGCCCCAGCATTTT. It specifies CASSEFYTPVVLSNQPQHF.

This sequence joins TRBV11-2 and TRBJ2-2; D is ambiguous. Trimming removed 0 bases from V and 1 base from J, with 9 bases in between. The CDR3 spans 16 residues. Germline CDR1 SGHAT, CDR2 FQNNGV. This CDR3 reads CASSLELEKNTGELFF. DNA of the CDR3: TGTGCCAGCAGCTTAGAATTAGAGAAGAACACCGGGGAGCTGTTTTTT. The variable domain in full, completed from reference TRBV11-2 and TRBJ2-2, reads EAGVAQSPRYKIIEKRQSVAFWCNPISGHATLYWYQQILGQGPKLLIQFQNNGVVDDSQLPKDRFSAERLKGVDSTLKIQPAKLEDSAVYLCASSLELEKNTGELFFGEGSRLTVL.

The chain joins TRBV7-2 to TRBJ2-7; D not certain. Germline lookup yields CDR1 SGHTA and CDR2 FQGNSA. The CDR3 extends over 12 amino acids. The V gene lost 2 bases and the J gene lost 7 bases, with 9 bases spanning the gap. CDR3 sequence reads: CASSLPTQEQYF. CDR3 sequence (DNA): TGTGCCAGCAGCTTACCAACCCAGGAGCAGTACTTC.

The V call is TRBV30, the J call TRBJ1-1, with D tentatively TRBD1 (5 bases). This CDR3 comprises 13 residues. The germline CDR1 and CDR2 sequences are GTSNPN and SVGIG (reference sequence). The V end lost 5 bases, the J end lost 4 bases, and 14 bases lay between the germline ends. Here the CDR3 reads CAWGAATSTEAFF. The CDR3 DNA reads TGTGCCTGGGGGGCAGCCACCTCCACTGAAGCTTTCTTT.

The V call is TRBV5-1, the J call TRBJ2-3; D is unclear. CDR3 size: 15 residues. V dropped 2 bases and J dropped 0 bases, with 10 bases sitting between them. The germline V gene encodes CDR1 SGHRS and CDR2 YFSETQ. CDR3 sequence reads: CASSFSPPSTDTQYF. CDR3 in DNA: TGCGCCAGCAGCTTCTCCCCCCCTAGCACAGATACGCAGTATTTT.

The chain couples TRBV6-1 to TRBJ2-7, with 9 positions matching TRBD2. The CDR3 consists of 15 residues. With V trimmed by 6 bases and J by 2 bases, 8 bases remained unmatched. Germline V gene data show CDR1 as MNHNS and CDR2 as SASEGT. CDR3 sequence (DNA): TGTGCCAGCAGCGTAGCGGGAGAGTTTACCTACGAGCAGTACTTC. Translated, it gives CASSVAGEFTYEQYF.

The chain carries TRBV5-1 and TRBJ2-7, with 15 positions matching TRBD2. The germline V gene encodes CDR1 SGHRS and CDR2 YFSETQ. The CDR3 is 15 amino acids. The V and J ends lost 4 bases and 6 bases, in that order; junction bases with no gene match: 5. In nucleotides, the CDR3 is TGCGCCAGCAGCCCTCGGGGACTAGCGGGAGGCGAGCAGTACTTC. Amino acids: CASSPRGLAGGEQYF.

The J gene is TRBJ1-2, the V gene TRBV6-4; 8 bases line up with TRBD1. The germline CDR1 and CDR2 sequences are MRHNA and SNTAGT. The CDR3 has 22 amino acids. Trimming at V came to 0 bases and at J to 0 bases, leaving 21 bases not matched to a gene. CDR3 nucleotides: TGTGCCAGCAGTGACTCCCGCGTAAGGGCAGGGGGCATCGACGAAGCTAACTATGGCTACACCTTC. Translating gives CASSDSRVRAGGIDEANYGYTF.

This sequence joins TRBV7-8 and TRBJ1-4; 10 bases agree with TRBD1. Germline values: CDR1 SGHVS, CDR2 FQNEAQ. The CDR3 is 17 residues long. The V gene end was trimmed by 5 bases and the J gene end by 1 base; junction bases not matched to a gene: 7. The CDR3 DNA reads as TGTGCCAGCAGCCCTTGGACAGGGGGAGAAACTAATGAAAAACTGTTTTTT. Its translation is CASSPWTGGETNEKLFF.

The gene calls are TRBV5-4 and TRBJ2-2, with 11 positions matching TRBD2. The V gene end was trimmed by 1 base and the J gene end by 3 bases; junction bases not matched to a gene: 8. CDR3 length equals 18 residues. Germline loops: CDR1 SGHNT, CDR2 YYREEE (reference sequence). Here the CDR3 reads CASSLQTSGNRYTGELFF. In nucleotides, the CDR3 is TGTGCCAGCAGCTTGCAGACTAGCGGGAACCGATACACCGGGGAGCTGTTTTTT.

The gene calls are TRBV19 and TRBJ1-5, with 7 nucleotides matching TRBD1. Looked up from germline, CDR1 is LNHDA and CDR2 is SQIVND (reference sequence). The length of the CDR3 is 15 residues. The ends lost 3 bases at V and 5 bases at J; junction bases unmatched: 7. CDR3 residues: CASSISTGRYQPQHF. In DNA form, the CDR3 reads TGTGCCAGTAGTATTTCGACAGGGAGGTATCAGCCCCAGCATTTT.

The chain joins TRBV27 to TRBJ2-3, with 7 positions matching TRBD1. CDR1 and CDR2 (germline): MNHEY, SMNVEV (reference sequence). Trimming took 5 bases from V and 6 from J; bases not matched to a gene: 14. This CDR3 is 16 amino acids long. The CDR3 DNA follows: TGTGCCAGCAGTCGCCTGACAGGGACATCAACGGATACGCAGTATTTT. Translated, it gives CASSRLTGTSTDTQYF.

Notes on this clone: Other DNA sequences from this sample encode an identical CDR3 as well. V is TRBV27 and J is TRBJ1-5, with 9 positions matching TRBD1. The V and J ends lost 3 bases and 7 bases, in that order; junction bases with no gene match: 4. Looked up from germline, CDR1 is MNHEY and CDR2 is SMNVEV (reference sequence). The CDR3 totals 14 residues. The DNA of the CDR3 is TGTGCCAGCAGTTTGGGGACAGGGTCCCAGCCCCAGCATTTT. As protein: CASSLGTGSQPQHF.

This rearrangement joins TRBV7-2 to TRBJ2-7; 10 bases line up with TRBD1. The germline gives CDR1 SGHTA, CDR2 FQGNSA. The ends lost 5 bases at V and 4 bases at J; junction bases unmatched: 14. The CDR3 sequence is 17 residues long. In DNA, the CDR3 is TGTGCCAGCAGCCCCTCACCGGGACAGGGGTTTTTTTACGAGCAGTACTTC. Translating gives CASSPSPGQGFFYEQYF.